The TCR beta chain under discussion was sequenced for a study of blood T cell repertoires in COVID-19 (dated by TCRdb to 2018 to 2020). With regard to the full study: The collaborator samples originated in the United States, Italy and Spain and spanned the acute and convalescent phases of COVID-19. The material from the prospective study consisted of cDNA or gDNA derived from T cells, B-cell-depleted T cells, or PBMCs. The dataset comprised deeply sampled blood TCRbeta repertoires from subjects exposed to, actively infected with, or recovered from COVID-19. The repertoires were released in a freely available public database intended as a resource for research on the immune response to SARS-CoV-2. The samples were drawn from two sources: the first 160 participants of the ongoing ImmuneRACE study, and over 950 subjects contributed by 6 global collaborators. Sample metadata almost always included a de-identified subject ID, COVID-19 status, age in years and sex. Where HLA class I and class II types were available, the types were taken from metadata supplied by the sample provider, not from assay-based typing. Broad study findings and their caveats: How much clinical and demographic metadata was included differed by source and by participant, and the metadata was provided uncurated.

The collaborating institutions used their own protocols to collect whole blood in K2EDTA tubes. For TCRbeta analysis, collaborator samples were shipped as frozen whole blood, as isolated PBMCs, or as DNA extracted from either sample type. About this clone: The clone's antigen remains unknown. No per-base quality is available; no much larger clone lies one base away.

The immunoSEQ Assay, a bias-controlled multiplex PCR, was used to amplify TCRbeta CDR3 regions from genomic DNA. Regarding the original processing steps: Nucleated cell counts per sample were estimated from amplification of reference gene primers within the assay. To quantify the absolute abundance of each unique TCRbeta CDR3 rearrangement, sequence reads were collapsed and filtered. For each sample, productive Simpson clonality was calculated as the square root of Simpson's diversity index over productive rearrangements. This is the immuneACCESS table as TCRdb keeps it, with only in-frame sequences that have V and J called. A part of the clones is gone; compared with another copy, unresolved V genes explain less than half, and the rest is unexplained. That table supplies the V and J calls and clone size; D and trimming were determined from the DNA. The table for this sample lists a few hundred thousand clones; 82% of them were counted only once. In total, the top ten clones hold about 3% of the sample.

The sequence came from a young woman with acute or convalescent COVID-19. The source material was peripheral blood.

At the DNA level, the sequence is TGTGCCAGCAGTTACGGCGGGAGGGGGGTCAATGAGCAGTTCTTC. It is translated as CASSYGGRGVNEQFF. The sequence is built from TRBV6-2 or TRBV6-3 and TRBJ2-1, with 9 junctional bases fitting TRBD2. V lost 2 bases and J lost 6 bases, and the count of bases not matched to a germline gene is 5. Reading the germline V gene gives CDR1 MNHEY and CDR2 SVGEGT. There are 15 amino acids in the CDR3, from cysteine to phenylalanine inclusive. Only the CDR3 part of the read is kept: 45 bases, read in frame from the first base.